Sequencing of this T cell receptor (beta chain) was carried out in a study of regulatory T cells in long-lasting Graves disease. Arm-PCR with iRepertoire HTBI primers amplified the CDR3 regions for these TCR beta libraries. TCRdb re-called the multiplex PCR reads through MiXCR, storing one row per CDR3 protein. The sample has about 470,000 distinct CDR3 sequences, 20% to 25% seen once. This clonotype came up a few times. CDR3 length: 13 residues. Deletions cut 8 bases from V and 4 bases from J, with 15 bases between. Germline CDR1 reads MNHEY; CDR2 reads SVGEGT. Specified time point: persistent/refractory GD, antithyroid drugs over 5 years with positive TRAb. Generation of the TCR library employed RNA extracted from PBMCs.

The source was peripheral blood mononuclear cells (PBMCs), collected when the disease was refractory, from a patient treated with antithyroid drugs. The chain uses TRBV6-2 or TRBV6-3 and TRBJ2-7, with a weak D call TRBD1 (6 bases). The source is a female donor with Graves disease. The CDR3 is CASGANRAYEQYF. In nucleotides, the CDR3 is TGTGCCAGCGGGGCGAACAGGGCTTACGAGCAGTACTTC.